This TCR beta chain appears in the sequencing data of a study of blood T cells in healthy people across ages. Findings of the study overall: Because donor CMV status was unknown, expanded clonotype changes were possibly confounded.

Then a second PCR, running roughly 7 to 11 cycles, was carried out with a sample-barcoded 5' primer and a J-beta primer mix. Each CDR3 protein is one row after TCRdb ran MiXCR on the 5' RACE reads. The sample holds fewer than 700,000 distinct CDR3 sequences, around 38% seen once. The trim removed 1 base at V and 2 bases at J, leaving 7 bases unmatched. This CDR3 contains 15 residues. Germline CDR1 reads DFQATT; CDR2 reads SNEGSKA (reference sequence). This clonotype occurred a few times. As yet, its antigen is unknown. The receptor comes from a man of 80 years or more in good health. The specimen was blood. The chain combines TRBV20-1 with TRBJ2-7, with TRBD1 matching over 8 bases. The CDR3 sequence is CSARVGDRLTYEQYF. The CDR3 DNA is TGCAGTGCTAGAGTTGGGGACAGGCTGACCTACGAGCAGTACTTC.